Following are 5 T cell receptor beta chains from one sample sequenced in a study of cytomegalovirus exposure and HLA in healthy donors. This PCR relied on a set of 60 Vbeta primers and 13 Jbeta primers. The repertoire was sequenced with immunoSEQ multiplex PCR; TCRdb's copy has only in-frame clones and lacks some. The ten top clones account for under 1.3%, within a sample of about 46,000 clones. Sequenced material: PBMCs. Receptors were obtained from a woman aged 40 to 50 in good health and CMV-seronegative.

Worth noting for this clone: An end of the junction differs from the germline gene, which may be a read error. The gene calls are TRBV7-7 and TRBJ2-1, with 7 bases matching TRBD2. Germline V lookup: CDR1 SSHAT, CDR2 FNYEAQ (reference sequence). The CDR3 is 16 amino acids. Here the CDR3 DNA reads TGTGCTAGCAGCTTGGGGGAGGGGTTGAACTACAATGAGCAGTTCTTC. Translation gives CASSLGEGLNYNEQFF.

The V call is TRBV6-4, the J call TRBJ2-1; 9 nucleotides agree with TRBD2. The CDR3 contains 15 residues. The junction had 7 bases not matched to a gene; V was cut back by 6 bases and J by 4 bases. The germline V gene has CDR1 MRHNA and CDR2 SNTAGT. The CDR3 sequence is CASRSVSGSYNEQFF. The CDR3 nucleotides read TGTGCCAGCAGAAGCGTTAGCGGGAGTTACAATGAGCAGTTCTTC.

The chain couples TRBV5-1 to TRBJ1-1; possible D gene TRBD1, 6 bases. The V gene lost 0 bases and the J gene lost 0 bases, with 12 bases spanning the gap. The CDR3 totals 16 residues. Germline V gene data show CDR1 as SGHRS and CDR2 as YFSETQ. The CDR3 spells CASSLGTVTMNTEAFF. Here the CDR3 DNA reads TGCGCCAGCAGCTTGGGGACAGTCACCATGAACACTGAAGCTTTCTTT.

This CDR3 reads CASSNSGEGETQYF. The CDR3 coding sequence is TGTGCCAGCAGTAATAGCGGAGAGGGAGAGACCCAGTACTTC. The chain couples TRBV6-5 to TRBJ2-5; possible D gene TRBD2, 6 bases. The CDR3 totals 14 residues. Trimming stripped 5 bases from V and 4 bases from J, with 14 bases between. Germline assignment: CDR1 MNHEY and CDR2 SVGAGI.

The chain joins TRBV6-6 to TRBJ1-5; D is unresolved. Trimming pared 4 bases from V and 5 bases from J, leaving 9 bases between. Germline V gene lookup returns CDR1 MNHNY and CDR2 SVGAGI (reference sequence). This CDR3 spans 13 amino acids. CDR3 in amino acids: CASSSVGDQPQHF. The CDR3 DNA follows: TGTGCCAGCAGTTCCGTCGGTGATCAGCCCCAGCATTTT.